Presented here are 30 T cell receptor beta chains from one specimen sequenced in a study of vaccination effects on CD4 cells after COVID-19. Only in-frame clones appear in the TCRdb table, and some are missing; sequencing was by immunoSEQ multiplex PCR. Of tens of thousands of clones detected, approximately 70% appear once; the ten largest clones hold roughly a quarter. Isolation of CD4+ T cells took place after about ten days of culture. No cognate antigen is known for these TCRs. The source material was CD4+ T cells from PBMCs cultured without peptide, sampled before COVID-19 vaccination. The receptors were sampled from a human donor who had a prior SARS-CoV-2 infection.

V is TRBV3-1 (or the pseudogene TRBV3-2) and J is TRBJ1-1, with D tentatively TRBD1 (6 bases). CDR3 length equals 17 residues. V was shortened by 1 base and J by 1 base, with 16 bases between the two germline ends. The germline V gene has CDR1 LGHDT and CDR2 YNNKEL (reference sequence). CDR3 residues: CASSQVEQGDWNTEAFF. The CDR3, as DNA: TGTGCCAGCAGCCAAGTAGAACAGGGCGACTGGAACACTGAAGCTTTCTTT.

The gene calls are TRBV4-2 and TRBJ2-3; D remains unclear. The CDR3 is made up of 14 amino acids. Trimming removed 3 bases from V and 2 bases from J, with 9 bases in between. Germline CDR1 reads LGHNA; CDR2 reads YNFKEQ. CDR3 nucleotide sequence: TGTGCCAGCAGCCATCGTTCTCCCACAGATACGCAGTATTTT. It is translated as CASSHRSPTDTQYF.

The CDR3 DNA sequence: TGTGCCAGTAGTTGGACAGTCCAAGAGACCCAGTACTTC. This sequence encodes CASSWTVQETQYF. The V gene is TRBV19, the J gene TRBJ2-5; tentatively, D is TRBD1 (6 bases). The CDR3 is 13 amino acids. Germline CDR1 is LNHDA and CDR2 is SQIVND (reference sequence). V lost 5 bases, J lost 1 base, and 8 bases lay in between.

This chain uses TRBV5-6 with TRBJ2-1; D unclear. CDR3 length: 15 amino acids. In germline, CDR1 is SGHDT, CDR2 YYEEEE. Trimming cost V 3 bases and J 4 bases, with 14 bases left between them. CDR3 loop: CASSSNPTNYNEQFF. The CDR3 DNA reads as TGTGCCAGCAGCTCGAACCCGACAAATTACAATGAGCAGTTCTTC.

This clone was picked up a small number of times. The chain carries TRBV7-6 and TRBJ2-7, with 9 positions matching TRBD2. The germline CDR1 and CDR2 sequences are SGHVS and FNYEAQ. The CDR3 is made up of 15 amino acids. V shed 0 bases and J 6 bases; nucleotides not matched to a gene: 6. CDR3 amino acids: CASSLAGTSSGEQYF. CDR3 DNA: TGTGCCAGCAGCTTAGCCGGGACTAGCTCGGGCGAGCAGTACTTC. The full variable domain, with the rest looked up from reference TRBV7-6 and TRBJ2-7, is GAGVSQSPRYKVTKRGQDVALRCDPISGHVSLYWYRQALGQGPEFLTYFNYEAQQDKSGLPNDRFSAERPEGSISTLTIQRTEQRDSAMYRCASSLAGTSSGEQYFGPGTRLTVT.

This chain links TRBV9 with TRBJ2-5; 9 bases align to TRBD2. Germline trimming cut 1 base from V and 7 bases from J; bases unmatched to any gene: 8. Germline V lookup: CDR1 SGDLS, CDR2 YYNGEE. CDR3 length: 15 amino acids. CDR3 loop: CASSVSTSGSLTQYF. CDR3 DNA sequence: TGTGCCAGCAGCGTATCGACTAGCGGCAGCCTGACCCAGTACTTC.

The chain joins TRBV9 to TRBJ2-2; 8 bases align to TRBD1. The CDR3 is 14 amino acids. V trimming: 4 bases; J trimming: 3 bases; junction bases outside the gene matches: 2. Germline lookup yields CDR1 SGDLS and CDR2 YYNGEE. This CDR3 reads CASSWDRHTGELFF. The CDR3 region has the DNA TGTGCCAGCAGCTGGGACAGGCACACCGGGGAGCTGTTTTTT.

The chain employs TRBV3-1 (or the pseudogene TRBV3-2) and TRBJ2-1; 14 bases match TRBD2. Germline assignment: CDR1 LGHDT and CDR2 YNNKEL (reference sequence). Germline trimming cut 5 bases from V and 0 bases from J; bases unmatched to any gene: 6. The CDR3 spans 18 residues. The CDR3 sequence is CASSGLAGGPSSYNEQFF. CDR3 DNA: TGTGCCAGCAGCGGACTAGCGGGGGGCCCCAGCTCCTACAATGAGCAGTTCTTC.

The rearrangement links TRBV15 to TRBJ2-6, with TRBD1 as a possible D gene (6 bases). The CDR3 sequence is 15 residues long. In germline, CDR1 is LNHNV, CDR2 YYDKDF (reference sequence). The ends were cut back, 4 bases at V and 1 base at J, with 8 bases in the middle. CDR3 nucleotide sequence: TGTGCCACCAGCAAACAGGGTTCTGGGGCCAACGTCCTGACTTTC. Translating it yields CATSKQGSGANVLTF.

V gene TRBV7-2 combines with J gene TRBJ1-5; D uncertain. Between the trimmed V and J ends, which lost 1 base and 7 bases, there was a span of 8 bases. Germline V gene sequence: CDR1 SGHTA, CDR2 FQGNSA. The length of the CDR3 is 13 residues. The CDR3 sequence: CASSLGREQPQHF. CDR3 coding DNA: TGTGCCAGCAGCTTAGGGAGGGAGCAGCCCCAGCATTTT.

The chain is built from TRBV28 and TRBJ2-4; the D gene is possibly TRBD2 (6 bases). In germline, CDR1 is MDHEN, CDR2 SYDVKM. The CDR3 extends over 14 amino acids. The V end lost 6 bases, the J end lost 7 bases, and 16 bases lay between the germline ends. The CDR3 region has the DNA TGTGCCAGCAGGGCGGGATTCAGAACCAACATTCAGTACTTC. Translation gives CASRAGFRTNIQYF. Filled out from reference TRBV28 and TRBJ2-4, the complete variable domain reads DVKVTQSSRYLVKRTGEKVFLECVQDMDHENMFWYRQDPGLGLRLIYFSYDVKMKEKGDIPEGYSVSREKKERFSLILESASTNQTSMYLCASRAGFRTNIQYFGAGTRLSVL.

A few counts support this clone. The chain employs TRBV5-1 and TRBJ2-7; D might be TRBD2 (6 bases). V gave up 3 bases and J gave up 7 bases, with 20 bases separating them. Germline assignment: CDR1 SGHRS and CDR2 YFSETQ. This CDR3 has 15 residues. The CDR3 loop reads CASSSGLGVAFEQYF. In DNA form, the CDR3 reads TGCGCCAGCAGCTCGGGACTGGGTGTGGCTTTTGAGCAGTACTTC.

V gene TRBV6-5 combines with J gene TRBJ1-2; D not certain. The germline V and J ends were trimmed by 4 bases and 5 bases, with 14 bases remaining between them. Germline assignment: CDR1 MNHEY and CDR2 SVGAGI. This CDR3 is built from 14 residues. The CDR3 spells CASSSGRVMYGYTF. In DNA form, the CDR3 reads TGTGCCAGCAGTTCGGGTCGGGTAATGTATGGCTACACCTTC.

In this sample, this clone turned up a few times. This chain connects TRBV5-1 to TRBJ1-3; the D gene is possibly TRBD1 (6 bases). This CDR3 is built from 16 residues. The germline gives CDR1 SGHRS, CDR2 YFSETQ. Deletions cut 0 bases from V and 1 base from J, with 11 bases between. CDR3 coding DNA: TGCGCCAGCAGCTTGGGGTACAGGGCATCTGGAAACACCATATATTTT. Protein sequence: CASSLGYRASGNTIYF.

V usage is TRBV7-2 and J usage is TRBJ2-7, with D possibly matching TRBD2 (6 bases). The CDR3 totals 16 residues. Trimming cost V 0 bases and J 0 bases, with 12 bases left between them. In germline, CDR1 is SGHTA, CDR2 FQGNSA. The chain's CDR3 is CASSLAWGGNSYEQYF. CDR3 bases: TGTGCCAGCAGCTTAGCGTGGGGCGGGAACTCCTACGAGCAGTACTTC.

The chain is built from TRBV27 and TRBJ2-7; 7 positions agree with TRBD1. This CDR3 spans 14 amino acids. The junction had 8 bases not matched to a gene; V was cut back by 8 bases and J by 1 base. CDR1 and CDR2 (germline): MNHEY, SMNVEV (reference sequence). The CDR3 nucleotides read TGTGCCAGCTCCGGGACAGTTTCATCCTACGAGCAGTACTTC. It specifies CASSGTVSSYEQYF.

CDR3 sequence: CASSQGAQANYGYTF. CDR3 DNA: TGTGCCAGCTCACAGGGGGCTCAAGCTAACTATGGCTACACCTTC. The chain has TRBV18 and TRBJ1-2; 7 nucleotides agree with TRBD1. Germline V gene lookup returns CDR1 KGHSH and CDR2 LQKENI. CDR3 length: 15 amino acids. V was pared by 4 bases and J by 0 bases, with 5 bases of the junction left unmatched. Full variable domain (outside the CDR3, taken from reference TRBV18 and TRBJ1-2): NAGVMQNPRHLVRRRGQEARLRCSPMKGHSHVYWYRQLPEEGLKFMVYLQKENIIDESGMPKERFSAEFPKEGPSILRIQQVVRGDSAAYFCASSQGAQANYGYTFGSGTRLTVV.

V usage is TRBV2 and J usage is TRBJ2-2; possible D gene TRBD1, 6 bases. The V end lost 7 bases, the J end lost 0 bases, and 12 bases lay between the germline ends. Germline CDR1 is SNHLY and CDR2 is FYNNEI. CDR3 length: 15 amino acids. CDR3 region: CASIGDRTNTGELFF. The DNA of the CDR3 is TGTGCCAGCATTGGCGACAGGACGAACACCGGGGAGCTGTTTTTT. The full variable domain, in which reference TRBV2 and TRBJ2-2 provide the parts outside the CDR3, is EPEVTQTPSHQVTQMGQEVILRCVPISNHLYFYWYRQILGQKVEFLVSFYNNEISEKSEIFDDQFSVERPDGSNFTLKIRSTKLEDSAMYFCASIGDRTNTGELFFGEGSRLTVL.

The CDR3 nucleotides read TGCGCCAGCAGCTTTGCGGGACAGGGGTACGAGCAGTACTTC. Its protein product is CASSFAGQGYEQYF. The J gene is TRBJ2-7, the V gene TRBV5-1, with 10 nucleotides matching TRBD1. Germline V gene data show CDR1 as SGHRS and CDR2 as YFSETQ. CDR3 length: 14 amino acids. V gave up 2 bases and J gave up 4 bases; unmatched junction bases: 3.

This chain joins TRBV3-1 (or the pseudogene TRBV3-2) and TRBJ2-1, with a possible D match to TRBD2 (7 bases). This CDR3 is 17 amino acids long. V was trimmed by 7 bases and J by 12 bases, leaving 31 bases between them. CDR1 LGHDT and CDR2 YNNKEL come from the germline V gene (reference sequence). The CDR3 coding sequence is TGTGCCAGCAACCATTACTCCGCGGGGGCTGGTGAGATCGGGCAGTTCTTC. Translated: CASNHYSAGAGEIGQFF.

This chain joins TRBV10-3 and TRBJ2-7, with 11 bases lining up with TRBD2. The length of the CDR3 is 14 residues. Germline V gene data show CDR1 as ENHRY and CDR2 as SYGVKD. With V trimmed by 6 bases and J by 8 bases, 9 bases remained unmatched. The CDR3, as DNA: TGTGCCATCAGCGATAGCGGGGGGGCTATGAAGCAGTACTTC. Its translation is CAISDSGGAMKQYF.

This chain links TRBV14 with TRBJ2-3; possible D gene TRBD2, 6 bases. There are 15 residues in the CDR3. V was shortened by 2 bases and J by 2 bases, with 11 bases between the two germline ends. CDR1 and CDR2 from the germline V gene are SGHDN and FVKESK. This CDR3 is CASSQWGVVTDTQYF. Written as DNA, the CDR3 is TGTGCCAGCAGCCAATGGGGGGTTGTCACAGATACGCAGTATTTT.

This clone was seen only a few times. This chain connects TRBV7-2 to TRBJ1-1; tentative D call: TRBD1 (6 bases). V was pared by 5 bases and J by 7 bases, with 20 bases between. The CDR3 length is 15 residues. Germline V CDR1 and CDR2: SGHTA, FQGNSA. DNA for the CDR3: TGTGCCAGCAGCCCCCGCGGGGGCGGCTCGATTGAAGCTTTCTTT. Its protein product is CASSPRGGGSIEAFF.

Notes on this clone: A read error may account for a junction end that differs from germline. The rearrangement joins TRBV7-7 to TRBJ2-2; 8 bases fit TRBD1. Germline lookup yields CDR1 SSHAT and CDR2 FNYEAQ (reference sequence). This CDR3 has 19 residues. CDR3 coding DNA: TGTGCTAGCAGCTCGGGGGCGAACAGGGGGTGGACGAACACCGGGGAGCTGTTTTTT. Its translation is CASSSGANRGWTNTGELFF.

The sample holds a few counts of this clone. V is TRBV9 and J is TRBJ2-2; D call uncertain. The CDR3 has 14 amino acids. Looked up from germline, CDR1 is SGDLS and CDR2 is YYNGEE. With 2 bases removed from V and 6 bases from J, the gap between germline ends came to 11 bases. DNA for the CDR3: TGTGCCAGCAGCGTCATAGGAGAACCCGGGGAGCTGTTTTTT. This gives the protein CASSVIGEPGELFF.

The genes are TRBV15 and TRBJ2-6; D is uncertain. The length of the CDR3 is 16 residues. Trimming left V 5 bases short and J 3 bases short, with 14 bases between. The germline gives CDR1 LNHNV, CDR2 YYDKDF (reference sequence). In nucleotides, the CDR3 is TGTGCCACCAGCCTACAGCTGACTTATGGGGCCAACGTCCTGACTTTC. Translation: CATSLQLTYGANVLTF.

The chain joins TRBV10-3 to TRBJ2-1; tentative D call: TRBD1 (5 bases). The CDR3 runs to 12 residues. Trimming stripped 2 bases from V and 6 bases from J, with 5 bases between. Germline V gene lookup returns CDR1 ENHRY and CDR2 SYGVKD. The CDR3 nucleotides are TGTGCCATCAGTGAGCAGGGCAATGAGCAGTTCTTC. Protein: CAISEQGNEQFF.

The chain recombines TRBV11-3 with TRBJ1-1; D may be TRBD1 (6 bases). V gave up 5 bases and J gave up 4 bases, with 23 bases separating them. The CDR3 covers 17 residues. Germline CDR1 is SGHNT and CDR2 is YENEEA. CDR3 sequence reads: CASSPGRGSTRGTEAFF. CDR3 in DNA: TGTGCCAGCAGCCCCGGAAGGGGGAGCACCCGGGGCACTGAAGCTTTCTTT.

The chain has TRBV14 and TRBJ1-2, with D perhaps TRBD1 (5 bases). The CDR3 consists of 13 residues. Germline V gene data show CDR1 as SGHDN and CDR2 as FVKESK. The V and J ends lost 2 bases and 10 bases respectively, with 14 bases between them. CDR3 nucleotides: TGTGCCAGCAGCCAAACTCAGGGTCTGGACTACACCTTC. Protein product: CASSQTQGLDYTF.

Only a few counts were recorded for this clone. The genes are TRBV30 and TRBJ1-4, with 7 bases lining up with TRBD1. The CDR3 loop spans 13 amino acids. Per the germline V gene, CDR1 is GTSNPN and CDR2 is SVGIG (reference sequence). Germline trimming cut 4 bases from V and 7 bases from J; bases unmatched to any gene: 6. This chain's CDR3 is CAWTGTESEKLFF. CDR3 nucleotides: TGTGCCTGGACTGGGACAGAAAGTGAAAAACTGTTTTTT.